This T cell receptor beta chain was found in a study of blood T cell repertoires in COVID-19. Background on the study: Spain, Italy and the United States supplied samples that represented acute and convalescent COVID-19. Nucleic acid was either cDNA or gDNA, and it came from T cells, B-cell-depleted T cells, or PBMCs.

CDR3 size: 14 residues. Germline V lookup: CDR1 ENHRY, CDR2 SYGVKD. Trimming took 0 bases from V and 8 from J; bases not matched to a gene: 2. Sequencing used immunoSEQ multiplex PCR; TCRdb keeps in-frame clones, though not all of them. The table includes around 500,000 clones, approximately 85% detected once. The chain uses TRBV10-3 and TRBJ2-1, with 9 bases aligning to TRBD2. The sequence derives from a human donor in a cohort sampled during active COVID-19. Input material: peripheral blood. For the CDR3, the DNA is TGTGCCATCAGTGAGTCTGGCGGGAGGGATGAGCAGTTCTTC. This gives the protein CAISESGGRDEQFF.